Listed below are T cell receptor beta chains from one sample, sequenced in a study of shared clonotypes between healthy human individuals. The method was immunoSEQ multiplex PCR; TCRdb's version includes in-frame clones alone and lacks a portion of them. The sample holds 950,000 to 1,100,000 clones, 78% seen once. Sample: memory CD4+ T cells from PBMCs. The receptors were sampled from a man aged 18 to 29 in good health. Some clones in this sample may be carry-over from other donors' samples. Both conserved end residues are part of each CDR3. A D gene is named only where the DNA matches it firmly. Clone size is shown for a subset of rows, as once, few, many or a class of expanded clone.

j_call cdr3_length d_call clone_size v_call cdr3_nt cdr3_aa
TRBJ2-5 14 NA NA TRBV27 TGTGCCAGCAGTTTACGGTTGGGTGGGGAGACCCAGTACTTC CASSLRLGGETQYF
TRBJ2-2 19 NA few TRBV28 TGTGCCAGCAGTTTCTCCAGTCCGGACGGGGGCATTAACACCGGGGAGCTGTTTTTT CASSFSSPDGGINTGELFF
TRBJ2-5 18 TRBD2 NA TRBV30 TGTGCCAGGAGGGTGGCTAGCGGAGACCGGAGAGTTCAAGAGACCCAGTACTTC CARRVASGDRRVQETQYF
TRBJ2-2 16 NA NA TRBV27 TGTGCCAGCAGTTTGTGGGGGGAGGTGATACCCGGGGAGCTGTTTTTT CASSLWGEVIPGELFF
TRBJ1-4 14 NA NA TRBV29-1 TGCAGCGTTGGGGACGCAGGGGATTATGAAAAACTGTTTTTT CSVGDAGDYEKLFF
TRBJ1-3 16 NA NA TRBV30 TGTGCCTGGCTCAGGTCCGGGTCAACCTCTGGAAACACCATATATTTT CAWLRSGSTSGNTIYF
TRBJ2-7 15 NA NA TRBV7-8 TGTGCCAGCAGCACCCTAGGCGGGGTAACCTACGAGCAGTACTTC CASSTLGGVTYEQYF
TRBJ2-1 17 NA NA TRBV4-3 TGCGCCAGCAGCCAATTTTTAATAGGCAGTACTTACAATGAGCAGTTCTTC CASSQFLIGSTYNEQFF
TRBJ1-1 15 TRBD1 few TRBV2 TGTGCCTCCCGGGACCAGGGGGGTCGTGACACTGAAGCTTTCTTT CASRDQGGRDTEAFF
TRBJ2-7 13 NA NA TRBV7-9 TGTGCCAGCAGCTTAGTGGGGTTGTACGAGCAGTACTTC CASSLVGLYEQYF
TRBJ1-2 14 TRBD1 NA TRBV7-2 TGTGCCAGCAGCCAAAGGACAGGGGGCTATGGCTACACCTTC CASSQRTGGYGYTF
TRBJ2-3 13 NA NA TRBV28 TGTGCCAGCAGTTTAGGCACTGGGGATACGCAGTATTTT CASSLGTGDTQYF
TRBJ1-5 16 TRBD1 NA TRBV4-2 TGTGCCAGCAGCCAAGATCGGGCAGGGGGGGATCAGCCCCAGCATTTT CASSQDRAGGDQPQHF
TRBJ1-2 15 TRBD1 NA TRBV19 TGTGCCAGTAGTCCGGGGGACAGGCCAAACTATGGCTACACCTTC CASSPGDRPNYGYTF
TRBJ1-2 15 TRBD1 once TRBV7-2 TGTGCCAGCAGCTTAGCTCTAGGGGGCTACTATGGCTACACCTTC CASSLALGGYYGYTF
TRBJ2-3 13 NA NA TRBV28 TGTGCCAGCAGAGCCCCCGCGGTGGATACGCAGTATTTT CASRAPAVDTQYF